Here is one T cell receptor (beta chain) with its context. Judged by its sample share, this clonotype qualifies as medium-sized (0.01 to 0.1%). Its recognized antigen is unknown. The record has no base qualities; no much larger clone is one base away. The germline V gene encodes CDR1 SQVTM and CDR2 ANQGSEA. Measured from the cysteine to the phenylalanine, the CDR3 is 13 residues long. The retained sequence is limited to the CDR3, 39 bases, with the frame set at the first base. V is trimmed back by 4 bases and J by 4 bases, and the junction contains 5 bases that no gene match accounts for. The protocol used for the library was PCR. The sequencer was an Illumina HiSeq 2500. TCR libraries were prepared with molecular barcoding, using unique molecular identifiers to normalize TCRbeta repertoire quantification. TCRdb itself trimmed the public reads at Q25 with fastp, ran MiXCR and retained productive beta chains. CDR3 protein duplicates are merged, each entry listing the most common genes and DNA. Present in this sample are approximately 510,000 distinct CDR3 sequences, 15% to 20% of which were seen just once. The ten largest clones represent 3.3% of the sample.

The record originates from a study of T-cell reconstitution after alpha-beta-depleted transplantation in children (dated by TCRdb to 2016 to 2017). At the level of the whole study: Using TCR repertoire profiling, the study quantitatively followed how T-cell immune reconstitution unfolded in children after TCRalphabeta/CD19-depleted allogeneic hematopoietic cell transplantation.

Sequencing was performed on PBMCs from the stem cell graft donor, taken from the stem cell graft. Recombination linked TRBV29-1 to TRBJ2-3; 7 bases in the junction line up with TRBD2. The sequence came from a human donor who donated a stem cell graft to a child with acute lymphoblastic leukemia. The DNA sequence reads TGCAGCGTTGTGCGGGGAGGGTCAGATACGCAGTATTTT. It is translated as CSVVRGGSDTQYF.